The clone carrying this T cell receptor beta chain was observed many times. The data derive from a study of low-dose radiotherapy and immunotherapy resistance in tumors. Priming of first-strand cDNA relied on TRAV- and TRBV-specific primers (covering alpha and beta chains). The TCRs were subjected to amplification over 20 PCR cycles employing a constant-region primer in conjunction with a V-primer adapter. From the reads, TCRdb called clonotypes with MiXCR, one entry per CDR3 protein. The profile shows more than 85,000 distinct CDR3 sequences, more than 8% of them singletons. This sample's time point: before trial treatment. This sequence originates from a male donor with prostate cancer. The specimen comprised PBMCs, sampled before treatment.

DNA for the CDR3: TGTGCCTCCGGGGGTACGGGTGGGGGCAATCAGCCCCAGCATTTT. This gives the protein CASGGTGGGNQPQHF. The chain uses TRBV30 and TRBJ1-5; TRBD1 might be the D (5 bases). Between the trimmed V and J ends, which lost 7 bases and 2 bases, there was a span of 18 bases. CDR3 size: 15 residues. The germline gives CDR1 GTSNPN, CDR2 SVGIG (reference sequence).